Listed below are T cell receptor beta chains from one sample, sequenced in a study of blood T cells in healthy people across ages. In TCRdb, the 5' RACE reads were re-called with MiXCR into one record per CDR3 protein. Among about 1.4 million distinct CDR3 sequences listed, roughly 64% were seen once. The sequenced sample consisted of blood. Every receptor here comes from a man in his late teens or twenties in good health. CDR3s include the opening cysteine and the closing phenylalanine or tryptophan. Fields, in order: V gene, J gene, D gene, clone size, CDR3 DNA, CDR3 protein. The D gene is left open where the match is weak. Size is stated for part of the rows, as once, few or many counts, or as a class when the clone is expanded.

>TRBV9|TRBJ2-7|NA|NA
TGTGCCAGCAGCGTAGGCGGGGAAAGCTCCTACGAGCAGTACTTC
CASSVGGESSYEQYF
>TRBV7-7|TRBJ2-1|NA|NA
TGTGCCAGCAGCTTAAATATCCGAAGGGACTACAATGAGCAGTTCTTC
CASSLNIRRDYNEQFF
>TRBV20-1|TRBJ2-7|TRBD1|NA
TGCAGTGCTAGAGATCTCCAGGGGGAGTACGAGCAGTACTTC
CSARDLQGEYEQYF
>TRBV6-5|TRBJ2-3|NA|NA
TGTGCCAGCAGTTACTCGGGGCGAGGGGGCACAGATACGCAGTATTTT
CASSYSGRGGTDTQYF
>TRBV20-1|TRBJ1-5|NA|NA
TGCAGTGCTAGGCCCCGGAGTAGCAATCAGCCCCAGCATTTT
CSARPRSSNQPQHF
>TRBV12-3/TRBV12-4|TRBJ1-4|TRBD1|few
TGTGCCAGCACCCATACCGGGACAGGGAATGAAAAACTGTTTTTT
CASTHTGTGNEKLFF
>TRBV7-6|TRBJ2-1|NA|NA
TGTGCCAGCAGCTATCGGGACTTCTACAATGAGCAGTTCTTC
CASSYRDFYNEQFF
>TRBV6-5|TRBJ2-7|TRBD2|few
TGTGCCAGCAGTAAACAACCGGGACTAGCTGGCGAGCAGTACTTC
CASSKQPGLAGEQYF
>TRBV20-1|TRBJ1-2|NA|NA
TGCAGTGCTACGGAGCCTCCCTATGGCTACACCTTC
CSATEPPYGYTF
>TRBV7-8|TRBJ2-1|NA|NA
TGTGCCAGCAGCCCAACCGCCGCCCCGTACAATGGGCAGTTCTTC
CASSPTAAPYNGQFF
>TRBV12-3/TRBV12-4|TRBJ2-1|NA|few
TGTGCCAGCACCCTCTTAGCTAATGAGCAGTTCTTC
CASTLLANEQFF
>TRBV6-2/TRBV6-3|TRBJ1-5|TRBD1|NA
TGTGCCAGCAGAGACACAGGGGAGGGGATCCAGCATTTT
CASRDTGEGIQHF
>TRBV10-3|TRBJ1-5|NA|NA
TGTGCCATCAGGCAGGGGAGCAATCAGCCCCAGCATTTT
CAIRQGSNQPQHF
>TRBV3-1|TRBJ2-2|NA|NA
TGTGCCAGCACCCAAGGGCTGACCGGGGAGCTGTTTTTT
CASTQGLTGELFF
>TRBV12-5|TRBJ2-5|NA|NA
TGTGCTAGTGGTCGGACGGGGGTAGAGACCCAGTACTTC
CASGRTGVETQYF
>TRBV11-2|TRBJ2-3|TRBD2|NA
TGTGCCAGCAGCTTACTCCGAATAGCGGGAGTTAGCGCAGATACGCAGTATTTT
CASSLLRIAGVSADTQYF
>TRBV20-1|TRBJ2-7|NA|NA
TGCAGTGCTTATCCTTTAGGGTTATACGAGCAGTACTTC
CSAYPLGLYEQYF
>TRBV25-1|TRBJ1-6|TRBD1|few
TGTGCCAGCAGTCGTGGACAGGGTAATTCACCCCTCCACTTT
CASSRGQGNSPLHF
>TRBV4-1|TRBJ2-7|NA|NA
TGCGCCAGCAGCCAAGGGGCAGGGTACGAGCAGTACTTC
CASSQGAGYEQYF
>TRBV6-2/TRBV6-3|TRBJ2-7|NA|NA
TGTGCCAGCAGTGATCCGAGGCCACCGTACGAGCAGTACTTC
CASSDPRPPYEQYF
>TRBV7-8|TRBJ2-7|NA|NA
TGTGCCAGCAGCGTAGACCGGGCCGTATACGAGCAGTACTTC
CASSVDRAVYEQYF
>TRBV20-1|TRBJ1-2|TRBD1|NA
TGCAGTGCTAGAGTAGGGGACAGAAACTTCTATGGCTACACCTTC
CSARVGDRNFYGYTF
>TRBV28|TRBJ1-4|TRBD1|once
TGTGCCAGCAAGGGGACAGAGGAAAAACTGTTTTTT
CASKGTEEKLFF
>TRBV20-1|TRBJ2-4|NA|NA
TGCAGTGCTTTCAGCCCCATTAGTGGGAGAGGTTGGAATGAGCAGTACTTC
CSAFSPISGRGWNEQYF
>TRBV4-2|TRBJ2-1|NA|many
TGTGCCAGCAGCCAAGGTCCCAGCGGGCCCTACAATGAGCAGTTCTTC
CASSQGPSGPYNEQFF
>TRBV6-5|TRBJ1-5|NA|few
TGTGCCAGCAGTTACCGCCGTAGCAATCAGCCCCAGCATTTT
CASSYRRSNQPQHF
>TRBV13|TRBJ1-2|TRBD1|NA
TGTGCCAGCAGCCCTAGCGGGACAGTCGGCGGCTACACCTTC
CASSPSGTVGGYTF
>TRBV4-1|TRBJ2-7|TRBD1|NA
TGTGCCAGCAGCCAGAACAGGGGGCCCTACGAGCAGTACTTC
CASSQNRGPYEQYF
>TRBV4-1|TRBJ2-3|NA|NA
TGCGCCAGCAGCCAGCTACAGACTGGAGATACGCAGTATTTT
CASSQLQTGDTQYF
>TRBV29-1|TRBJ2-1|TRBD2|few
TGCAGCGTTGGACTAGCGGGAGGTGCCTACAATGAGCAGTTCTTC
CSVGLAGGAYNEQFF
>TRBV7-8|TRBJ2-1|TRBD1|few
TGTGCCAGCAGCGAATCTCCCCGGGACAGATTTTACAATGAGCAGTTCTTC
CASSESPRDRFYNEQFF
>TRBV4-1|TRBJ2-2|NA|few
TGCGCCAGCAGCCAAGTGCAGAACACCGGGGAGCTGTTTTTT
CASSQVQNTGELFF
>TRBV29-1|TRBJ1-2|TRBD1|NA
TGCAGCGTAGGGGGCGTGGAAGGCTACACCTTC
CSVGGVEGYTF
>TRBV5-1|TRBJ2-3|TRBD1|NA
TGCGCCAGCGGGATGGGACAGCGAATAAGTTTAAATACGCAGTATTTT
CASGMGQRISLNTQYF
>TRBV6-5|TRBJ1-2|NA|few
TGTGCCAGCAGTCCCGACTCGGGTGGCTACACCTTC
CASSPDSGGYTF
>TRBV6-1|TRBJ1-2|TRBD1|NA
TGTGCCTGCAGTAGGGTTGCCCAGGGACAGGGAGGCGATGGCTACACCTTC
CACSRVAQGQGGDGYTF
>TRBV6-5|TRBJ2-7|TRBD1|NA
TGTACCAGCAGTCGGGACAGGGACTACGAGCAGTACTTC
CTSSRDRDYEQYF
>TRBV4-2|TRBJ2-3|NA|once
TGTGCCAGCAGCCAAGAGGAGTTTATTACAGGTACGCAGTATTTT
CASSQEEFITGTQYF
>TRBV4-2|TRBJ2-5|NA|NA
TGTGCCAGCAGCCACGTAGCGGCTAAAGAGACCCAGTACTTC
CASSHVAAKETQYF
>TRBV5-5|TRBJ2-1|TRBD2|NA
TGTGCCAGCAGATTGGTGGGACTAGCCCTTACCCCCGACAATGAGCAGTTCTTC
CASRLVGLALTPDNEQFF
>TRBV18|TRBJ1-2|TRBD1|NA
TGTGCCAGCTCACCGCTTGGACAGGGGACTTCTCGAGCTAACTATGGCTACACCTTC
CASSPLGQGTSRANYGYTF
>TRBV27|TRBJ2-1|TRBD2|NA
TGTGCCAGCAGTTATCGGGCGACTAGCGGGGCCAGTGAGCAGTTCTTC
CASSYRATSGASEQFF
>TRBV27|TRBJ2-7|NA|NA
TGTGCCAGCAGTTTATCCATAGGGGCCCCCTACGAGCAGTACTTC
CASSLSIGAPYEQYF
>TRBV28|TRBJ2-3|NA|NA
TGTGCCAGCAGTTTATCAGGGAACAGGGTTAAGGAGTCGGATACGCAGTATTTT
CASSLSGNRVKESDTQYF
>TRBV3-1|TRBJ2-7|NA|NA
TGCGCCAGCAGCCACCGGGGAGAGCAGTACTTC
CASSHRGEQYF
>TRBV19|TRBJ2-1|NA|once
TGTGCCAGTAGTATAGTGGGCCGAATCCACGATGAGCAGTTCTTC
CASSIVGRIHDEQFF
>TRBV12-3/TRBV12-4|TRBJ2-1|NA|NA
TGTGCCAGCAGTACCCGGACAGAGATCTACGACAATGAGCAGTTCTTC
CASSTRTEIYDNEQFF